The entry below describes one T cell receptor beta chain. As yet, its antigen is unknown. These data come from a study of post-analysis software for immune sequencing data. Study-level findings and limits: Controls had lower frequencies than patients of four or five TRBV segments, which included TRBV5-6, TRBV5-1 and TRBV20-1. Compared with controls, patients showed significantly lower normalized Chao1 diversity. F measure grouped same-batch samples tightly together.

Prepared libraries of TCR beta cDNA carried unique molecular identifiers. The T cell input of about 0.9 to 10 million gave around 450,000 cDNA molecules. MiXCR, run by TCRdb on the PCR reads, gives a single entry per CDR3 protein. The sample includes fewer than 850,000 distinct CDR3 sequences, roughly 27% of them seen just once. CDR1 is SGHTA, CDR2 FQGNSA, per germline. The CDR3 runs to 14 residues. With 2 bases removed from V and 10 bases from J, the gap between germline ends came to 12 bases. The rearrangement links TRBV7-2 to TRBJ1-6, with D possibly TRBD1 on 6 matching bases. The source material was blood. The receptor comes from a girl under 18 with multiple sclerosis. CDR3 sequence reads: CASSLRTVNSPLHF. The CDR3 bases are TGTGCCAGCAGCTTAAGGACAGTGAACTCACCCCTCCACTTT.